This T cell receptor (beta chain) was observed in a study of response to subunit inactivated influenza vaccine. TCRdb fed the RT-PCR reads into MiXCR, producing one record per CDR3 protein. Among around 320,000 distinct CDR3 sequences listed, around 22% were seen once. This CDR3 spans 13 amino acids. The study, taken as a whole, reports: Seasonal influenza vaccination, on each occasion, was suggested by the authors to recruit few new T cells.

This clonotype came up a few times. Antigen specificity is unknown. This TCR came from a man aged 45 to 70 who received an inactivated influenza vaccine. Sequenced material: PBMCs from blood, taken roughly 20 months after vaccination. The chain carries TRBV21-1 and TRBJ1-5. TRBV21-1 is marked as a pseudogene. The CDR3 DNA follows: TGTGCCAGCAGCAAGTTGTCGAATCAGCCCCAGCATTTT. This codes for CASSKLSNQPQHF.